One and the same sample provided the 3 T cell receptor beta chains below, sequenced in a study of T-cell memory formation after mild COVID-19. TCRdb re-analysed the 5' RACE reads in MiXCR, keeping a single row per CDR3 protein. The table shows approximately 300,000 distinct CDR3 sequences, with approximately 15% occurring only once. Sequenced input: PBMCs or a T cell subset sorted from them (not recorded which). The receptors stem from a man aged 18 to 29 who had mild COVID-19 (a few samples of this study predate the infection). Cell type and time point are not known.

The V call is TRBV7-2, the J call TRBJ1-1; D may be TRBD1 (5 bases). The germline V gene encodes CDR1 SGHTA and CDR2 FQGNSA. With 2 bases removed from V and 1 base from J, the gap between germline ends came to 11 bases. CDR3 length equals 15 residues. The CDR3 sequence: CASSLYRGENTEAFF. CDR3 bases: TGTGCCAGCAGCTTATACCGGGGGGAGAACACTGAAGCTTTCTTT.

This clonotype was counted ten times or more. The rearrangement joins TRBV11-2 to TRBJ2-1; possible D gene TRBD1, 5 bases. CDR1 and CDR2 (germline): SGHAT, FQNNGV. The CDR3 spans 13 residues. V was clipped by 4 bases and J by 4 bases, with 8 bases between them. The CDR3 loop reads CASSSTEYNEQFF. CDR3 nucleotides: TGTGCCAGCAGCTCGACAGAGTACAATGAGCAGTTCTTC.

This clonotype was observed once. V is TRBV6-6 and J is TRBJ1-2; 8 bases agree with TRBD1. The junction had 6 bases not matched to a gene; V was cut back by 1 base and J by 2 bases. The germline V gene encodes CDR1 MNHNY and CDR2 SVGAGI (reference sequence). This CDR3 has 16 residues. The CDR3 DNA reads TGTGCCAGCAGTTACTGGGCAACAGGGGGAAACTATGGCTACACCTTC. Its translation: CASSYWATGGNYGYTF.